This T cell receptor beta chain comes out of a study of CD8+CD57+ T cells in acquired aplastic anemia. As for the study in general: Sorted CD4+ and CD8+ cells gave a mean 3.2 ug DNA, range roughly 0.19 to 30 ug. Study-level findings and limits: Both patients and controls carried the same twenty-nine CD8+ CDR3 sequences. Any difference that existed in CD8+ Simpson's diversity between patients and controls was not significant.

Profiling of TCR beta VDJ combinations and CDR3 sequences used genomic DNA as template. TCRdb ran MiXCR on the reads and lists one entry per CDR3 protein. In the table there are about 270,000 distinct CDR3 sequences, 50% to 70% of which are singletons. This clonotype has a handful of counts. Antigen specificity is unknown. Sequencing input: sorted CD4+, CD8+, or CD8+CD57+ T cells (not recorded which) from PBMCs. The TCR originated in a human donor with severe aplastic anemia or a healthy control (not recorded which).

CDR3: CASSLDRTGDSSYEQYF. The CDR3, as DNA: TGTGCCAGCAGTTTAGATAGGACGGGCGATAGCTCCTACGAGCAGTACTTC. This sequence joins TRBV12-3 or TRBV12-4 and TRBJ2-7; D gene ambiguous. Trimming removed 1 base from V and 0 bases from J, with 16 bases in between. This CDR3 is 17 amino acids long.